Detailed here is one T cell receptor beta chain. What it recognizes is unknown. The data belong to a study of shared clonotypes between healthy human individuals. Clones were read by immunoSEQ multiplex PCR, and TCRdb kept only the in-frame ones, dropping some. Of around 2.1 million clones in the sample, about 94% were seen once. Study findings and constraints: Shared clonotypes: roughly 4.5% naive CD4, roughly 4% naive CD8, about 2.5% memory CD4, around 0.4% memory CD8.

V lost 6 bases and J 6 bases, leaving 18 bases between the germline ends. The CDR3 extends over 15 amino acids. Germline CDR1 MDHEN, CDR2 SYDVKM. The chain links TRBV28 to TRBJ2-1; a weak D match, TRBD1 (5 bases). Material for sequencing was naive CD4+ T cells sorted from blood. The subset here: CD45RA+ positively selected. The TCR originated in a man younger than 35 in good health. CDR3 region: CASSLARTGTNEQFF. CDR3 nucleotide sequence: TGTGCCAGCAGCTTAGCCCGAACAGGAACCAATGAGCAGTTCTTC.